This TCR beta chain was observed in a study of blood T cell repertoires in COVID-19. The wider study: Spain, Italy and the United States supplied samples that represented acute and convalescent COVID-19.

Sequencing was performed with immunoSEQ multiplex PCR; in TCRdb, only in-frame clones are kept and a portion is missing. The data contain about 300,000 clones, just over 85% of them singletons. Germline V CDR1 and CDR2: LNHDA, SQIVND (reference sequence). V lost 4 bases and J 2 bases, leaving 11 bases between the germline ends. This CDR3 has 14 residues. Participants were placed into cohorts based on the clinical history they reported. Before being deemed recovered, Cohort 3 donors had two negative PCRs, clearance, or symptom resolution. The sequencing sample was made of PBMCs or T cells enriched from blood (not recorded which). The clonotype originates from a man aged 25-45 years who had recovered from COVID-19. The chain carries TRBV19 and TRBJ2-5, with D maybe TRBD2 (6 bases). In nucleotides, the CDR3 is TGTGCCAGTAGTAATCTACTAGCTCAAGAGACCCAGTACTTC. It specifies CASSNLLAQETQYF. Supplemented by reference TRBV19 and TRBJ2-5, the full variable domain reads DGGITQSPKYLFRKEGQNVTLSCEQNLNHDAMYWYRQDPGQGLRLIYYSQIVNDFQKGDIAEGYSVSREKKESFPLTVTSAQKNPTAFYLCASSNLLAQETQYFGPGTRLLVL.